This is a list of T cell receptor beta chains from one sample in a study of T cell responses to AZD1222 COVID-19 vaccine. The data were produced by immunoSEQ multiplex PCR, yet TCRdb's version contains in-frame clones alone and is incomplete. The repertoire has about 97,000 clones, approximately 81% of them found once; the top ten carry 17%. The sample here was peripheral blood, taken on day 0 of AZD1222 vaccination. The receptors stem from an adult in good health. CDR3s include the opening cysteine and the closing phenylalanine or tryptophan. The order of the fields is clone size, J gene, D gene, V gene, CDR3 length, CDR3 DNA, CDR3 protein. The D gene is left open where the match is weak. Clone size is stated in some rows and not others, as once, few, many or a class when expanded.

abundance: .
j_gene: TRBJ2-2
d_gene: TRBD1
v_gene: TRBV4-2
len: 16
CDR3nt: TGTGCCAGCAGCCCTTCGACAGGGGCGAGGAACGGGGAGCTGTTTTTT
CDR3aa: CASSPSTGARNGELFF

abundance: .
j_gene: TRBJ1-4
d_gene: TRBD1
v_gene: TRBV7-2
len: 15
CDR3nt: TGTGCCAGCAGCTTAACAGGGGTCACTAATGAAAAACTGTTTTTT
CDR3aa: CASSLTGVTNEKLFF

abundance: .
j_gene: TRBJ2-1
d_gene: .
v_gene: TRBV29-1
len: 16
CDR3nt: TGCAGCGTTGCCGGGACTCACGACCGCTCCTACAATGAGCAGTTCTTC
CDR3aa: CSVAGTHDRSYNEQFF

abundance: .
j_gene: TRBJ1-4
d_gene: .
v_gene: TRBV5-1
len: 13
CDR3nt: TGCGCCAGCAGCCCTGACCCGGGGGAAAAACTGTTTTTT
CDR3aa: CASSPDPGEKLFF

abundance: .
j_gene: TRBJ1-3
d_gene: .
v_gene: TRBV29-1
len: 15
CDR3nt: TGCAGCGTTCACCAATGGGGGGAGTCTGGAAACACCATATATTTT
CDR3aa: CSVHQWGESGNTIYF

abundance: .
j_gene: TRBJ2-5
d_gene: .
v_gene: TRBV3-1/TRBV3-2
len: 17
CDR3nt: TGTGCCAGCAGCACACGTTTGGGCGGACCGAATAGAGAGACCCAGTACTTC
CDR3aa: CASSTRLGGPNRETQYF

abundance: .
j_gene: TRBJ1-6
d_gene: .
v_gene: TRBV24-1
len: 17
CDR3nt: TGTGCCACCAGTGATTGGAGGGATTGGGGGAAAGATTCACCCCTCCACTTT
CDR3aa: CATSDWRDWGKDSPLHF

abundance: .
j_gene: TRBJ2-3
d_gene: .
v_gene: TRBV9
len: 15
CDR3nt: TGTGCCAGCAGCGCGGGGGGGACAGGGACAGATACGCAGTATTTT
CDR3aa: CASSAGGTGTDTQYF

abundance: few
j_gene: TRBJ2-7
d_gene: TRBD2
v_gene: TRBV11-3
len: 17
CDR3nt: TGTGCCAGCAGCTTAGATCTCAGAGCGGGAGGGAACTACGAGCAGTACTTC
CDR3aa: CASSLDLRAGGNYEQYF

abundance: .
j_gene: TRBJ2-2
d_gene: .
v_gene: TRBV11-2
len: 14
CDR3nt: TGTGCCAGCAGCGTAGGAGTGCGACCCGGGGAGCTGTTTTTT
CDR3aa: CASSVGVRPGELFF

abundance: .
j_gene: TRBJ1-1
d_gene: .
v_gene: TRBV6-5
len: 13
CDR3nt: TGTGCCAGCTGGGGGGCGCGTAACACTGAAGCTTTCTTT
CDR3aa: CASWGARNTEAFF

abundance: .
j_gene: TRBJ1-1
d_gene: TRBD1
v_gene: TRBV7-9
len: 13
CDR3nt: TGTGCCAGCACGCACAGGGGGGGCCCTGAAGCTTTCTTT
CDR3aa: CASTHRGGPEAFF

abundance: once
j_gene: TRBJ2-1
d_gene: TRBD1
v_gene: TRBV7-2
len: 15
CDR3nt: TGTGCCAGCGCCCCCGGGACAGGGACTTACAATGAGCAGTTCTTC
CDR3aa: CASAPGTGTYNEQFF

abundance: .
j_gene: TRBJ1-5
d_gene: .
v_gene: TRBV6-6
len: 13
CDR3nt: TGTGCCAGCAGTTATTTAAGCGGTCAGCCCCAGCATTTT
CDR3aa: CASSYLSGQPQHF

abundance: .
j_gene: TRBJ2-5
d_gene: .
v_gene: TRBV18
len: 13
CDR3nt: TGTGCCAGCTCACCACACCCTTTGGAGACCCAGTACTTC
CDR3aa: CASSPHPLETQYF

abundance: once
j_gene: TRBJ1-1
d_gene: .
v_gene: TRBV5-1
len: 14
CDR3nt: TGCGCCAGCAGCTCACAGGCAGGGAACACTGAAGCTTTCTTT
CDR3aa: CASSSQAGNTEAFF

abundance: .
j_gene: TRBJ1-1
d_gene: .
v_gene: TRBV28
len: 17
CDR3nt: TGTGCCAGCGGAGAGGGAGTACTATATCAGGGTTCCACTGAAGCTTTCTTT
CDR3aa: CASGEGVLYQGSTEAFF

abundance: .
j_gene: TRBJ1-6
d_gene: .
v_gene: TRBV27
len: 12
CDR3nt: TGTGCCAGCAGTCGACAGTATTCACCCCTCCACTTT
CDR3aa: CASSRQYSPLHF

abundance: .
j_gene: TRBJ2-7
d_gene: .
v_gene: TRBV27
len: 13
CDR3nt: TGTGCCAGCAGTTTACAGGGGGGCTACGAGCAGTACTTC
CDR3aa: CASSLQGGYEQYF

abundance: .
j_gene: TRBJ2-7
d_gene: .
v_gene: TRBV5-1
len: 14
CDR3nt: TGCGCCAGCAGCTTGGGGGACCGTCCCTACGAGCAGTACTTC
CDR3aa: CASSLGDRPYEQYF

abundance: .
j_gene: TRBJ1-2
d_gene: TRBD1
v_gene: TRBV19
len: 16
CDR3nt: TGTGCCAGTAGTATTTTCGGGACAGGGGGGATGTATGGCTACACCTTC
CDR3aa: CASSIFGTGGMYGYTF

abundance: few
j_gene: TRBJ1-2
d_gene: .
v_gene: TRBV18
len: 17
CDR3nt: TGTGCCAGCTCACCACCGGGCATACTCGAGACTAACTATGGCTACACCTTC
CDR3aa: CASSPPGILETNYGYTF

abundance: .
j_gene: TRBJ1-2
d_gene: .
v_gene: TRBV7-8
len: 13
CDR3nt: TGTGCCAGCAGCTTAGCTGCGGACTATGGCTACACCTTC
CDR3aa: CASSLAADYGYTF

abundance: .
j_gene: TRBJ2-3
d_gene: .
v_gene: TRBV4-3
len: 17
CDR3nt: TGCGCCAGCAGCCAAGATCCAGCGGGTGAAAGCACAGATACGCAGTATTTT
CDR3aa: CASSQDPAGESTDTQYF

abundance: .
j_gene: TRBJ2-1
d_gene: .
v_gene: TRBV9
len: 12
CDR3nt: TGTGCCAGCAGCGTTAGGGACAATGAGCAGTTCTTC
CDR3aa: CASSVRDNEQFF

abundance: .
j_gene: TRBJ1-1
d_gene: .
v_gene: TRBV20-1
len: 11
CDR3nt: TGCAGTGCCTTTCCGGACCGAAAAGCTTTCTTT
CDR3aa: CSAFPDRKAFF

abundance: .
j_gene: TRBJ2-5
d_gene: .
v_gene: TRBV7-9
len: 15
CDR3nt: TGTGCCAGCAGCTTAGAGGGACTTCCCCAAGAGACCCAGTACTTC
CDR3aa: CASSLEGLPQETQYF

abundance: .
j_gene: TRBJ2-7
d_gene: .
v_gene: TRBV19
len: 13
CDR3nt: TGTGCCAGTAGTTTACACACCTCCTACGAGCAGTACTTC
CDR3aa: CASSLHTSYEQYF

abundance: .
j_gene: TRBJ2-7
d_gene: .
v_gene: TRBV20-1
len: 11
CDR3nt: TGCAGTGCTAGTCACCGCTACGAGCAGTACTTC
CDR3aa: CSASHRYEQYF

abundance: .
j_gene: TRBJ2-7
d_gene: TRBD1
v_gene: TRBV4-3
len: 15
CDR3nt: TGCGCCAGCAGCCAAGGACAGGGGGGAGTCGTCTGGGTGTACTTC
CDR3aa: CASSQGQGGVVWVYF

abundance: .
j_gene: TRBJ1-2
d_gene: .
v_gene: TRBV7-9
len: 13
CDR3nt: TGTGCCAGCAGCCACGGGGGGAACTATGGCTACACCTTC
CDR3aa: CASSHGGNYGYTF

abundance: .
j_gene: TRBJ2-5
d_gene: .
v_gene: TRBV4-2
len: 15
CDR3nt: TGTGCCAGCAGCCAAGATGATCAGTACCAAGAGACCCAGTACTTC
CDR3aa: CASSQDDQYQETQYF

abundance: .
j_gene: TRBJ1-2
d_gene: TRBD1
v_gene: TRBV5-6
len: 16
CDR3nt: TGTGCCAGCAGCCCTGTGCAGGGGGGGGTAGGCTATGGCTACACCTTC
CDR3aa: CASSPVQGGVGYGYTF

abundance: .
j_gene: TRBJ1-4
d_gene: .
v_gene: TRBV2
len: 11
CDR3nt: TGTGCCAGCAGTGCGGACTTCGGACTGTTTTTT
CDR3aa: CASSADFGLFF

abundance: .
j_gene: TRBJ1-1
d_gene: .
v_gene: TRBV12-3/TRBV12-4
len: 13
CDR3nt: TGTGCCAGCAGTTTTGGCAGGAACACTGAAGCTTTCTTT
CDR3aa: CASSFGRNTEAFF

abundance: .
j_gene: TRBJ1-1
d_gene: .
v_gene: TRBV7-9
len: 13
CDR3nt: TGTGCCAGCAGCTTAATCCAGAGGGCTGAAGCTTTCTTT
CDR3aa: CASSLIQRAEAFF

abundance: .
j_gene: TRBJ2-1
d_gene: TRBD2
v_gene: TRBV6-2/TRBV6-3
len: 17
CDR3nt: TGTGCCAGCAGTTACCCGACTAGCGGATTCTCCTACAATGAGCAGTTCTTC
CDR3aa: CASSYPTSGFSYNEQFF

abundance: once
j_gene: TRBJ1-6
d_gene: .
v_gene: TRBV18
len: 14
CDR3nt: TGTGCCAGCTCCCCCGTCAGAGGGGATTCACCCCTCCACTTT
CDR3aa: CASSPVRGDSPLHF

abundance: .
j_gene: TRBJ2-5
d_gene: TRBD1
v_gene: TRBV2
len: 15
CDR3nt: TGTGCCAGCAGTGAAGGGGACAGGAGAGGAGAGACCCAGTACTTC
CDR3aa: CASSEGDRRGETQYF

abundance: .
j_gene: TRBJ2-2
d_gene: TRBD1
v_gene: TRBV11-2
len: 16
CDR3nt: TGTGCCAGCAGCTCAGGGGGCAGGGAGAACACCGGGGAGCTGTTTTTT
CDR3aa: CASSSGGRENTGELFF

abundance: .
j_gene: TRBJ1-2
d_gene: TRBD1
v_gene: TRBV19
len: 14
CDR3nt: TGTGCCAGTAGTATAACAGGGGTCCACTATGGCTACACCTTC
CDR3aa: CASSITGVHYGYTF

abundance: .
j_gene: TRBJ2-7
d_gene: .
v_gene: TRBV6-1
len: 17
CDR3nt: TGTGCCAGCAGCGAAAGGGCACAGAGGAGCTACTCCTACGAGCAGTACTTC
CDR3aa: CASSERAQRSYSYEQYF

abundance: once
j_gene: TRBJ1-5
d_gene: TRBD1
v_gene: TRBV4-3
len: 14
CDR3nt: TGCGCCAGCAGCCTAGACAGGGGAAATCAGCCCCAGCATTTT
CDR3aa: CASSLDRGNQPQHF

abundance: .
j_gene: TRBJ1-1
d_gene: .
v_gene: TRBV5-4
len: 15
CDR3nt: TGTGCCAGCAGCTTGGTGATTGGCGGGAACACTGAAGCTTTCTTT
CDR3aa: CASSLVIGGNTEAFF

abundance: few
j_gene: TRBJ2-5
d_gene: .
v_gene: TRBV18
len: 12
CDR3nt: TGTGCCAGCTCACCTGCCGGGGAGACCCAGTACTTC
CDR3aa: CASSPAGETQYF

abundance: .
j_gene: TRBJ2-2
d_gene: .
v_gene: TRBV27
len: 15
CDR3nt: TGTGCCAGCAGTTTATCTAGGGGAGCCACCGGGGAGCTGTTTTTT
CDR3aa: CASSLSRGATGELFF

abundance: few
j_gene: TRBJ2-7
d_gene: TRBD1
v_gene: TRBV11-2
len: 15
CDR3nt: TGTGCCAGCAGCATCGCGGGGACAGGTGGATACGAGCAGTACTTC
CDR3aa: CASSIAGTGGYEQYF

abundance: .
j_gene: TRBJ1-1
d_gene: .
v_gene: TRBV12-3/TRBV12-4
len: 13
CDR3nt: TGTGCCAGCAGTTTAAGAGTGAACACTGAAGCTTTCTTT
CDR3aa: CASSLRVNTEAFF

abundance: .
j_gene: TRBJ2-1
d_gene: TRBD1
v_gene: TRBV5-1
len: 14
CDR3nt: TGCGCCAGCCGGGGGACAGGTTCCCTCAATGAGCAGTTCTTC
CDR3aa: CASRGTGSLNEQFF

abundance: .
j_gene: TRBJ2-7
d_gene: .
v_gene: TRBV7-3
len: 15
CDR3nt: TGTGCCAGCAGTTTAGGTGGGGACCGCCGGAACGAGCAGTACTTC
CDR3aa: CASSLGGDRRNEQYF